Reported below is one T cell receptor beta chain. The CDR3 has 14 amino acids. The V end was cut by 7 bases, the J end by 6 bases, with 15 bases between. The V gene's germline CDR1 is ENHRY and CDR2 SYGVKD. These data originate in a study of CD8+CD57+ T cells in acquired aplastic anemia. Those patients picked for sequencing had displayed CD8+CD57+ cell expansion on flow cytometry. The template for TCR beta VDJ and CDR3 sequence profiling was genomic DNA. TCRdb redid the calling of the reads with MiXCR, one entry per CDR3 protein. Of hundreds of thousands of distinct CDR3 sequences in the sample, under 65% were seen once.

The sequencing input was sorted CD4+, CD8+, or CD8+CD57+ T cells (not recorded which) from PBMCs. This TCR was sampled from a human donor with aplastic anemia. The rearrangement uses TRBV10-3 and TRBJ2-2, with TRBD2 as a possible D gene (6 bases). CDR3 in DNA: TGTGCCATCAAAGGGACTCCCGGGGCCGGGGAGCTGTTTTTT. This sequence encodes CAIKGTPGAGELFF.